One and the same sample provided the 22 T cell receptor beta chains below, sequenced in a study of T cell responses to AZD1222 COVID-19 vaccine. Libraries were prepared by immunoSEQ multiplex PCR; TCRdb keeps only in-frame clonotypes and omits some of them. The table includes around 130,000 clones, around 90% detected once. The source material was peripheral blood, sampled 28 days after the second dose of the MenACWY control vaccine. Receptor source: an adult who received the MenACWY meningococcal vaccine as a control.

V gene TRBV6-2 or TRBV6-3 combines with J gene TRBJ1-4, with TRBD1 matching 7 bases. The J segment lost 10 bases and the V segment lost 6 bases, leaving 8 bases of the junction unmatched. CDR1 and CDR2 (germline): MNHEY, SVGEGT. The CDR3 contains 13 residues. The CDR3 loop reads CASSRDRERKLFF. The CDR3 DNA follows: TGTGCCAGCAGCCGCGACAGGGAGCGAAAACTGTTTTTT.

This chain joins TRBV19 and TRBJ2-3; D not certain. The CDR3 is made up of 11 amino acids. V shed 10 bases and J shed 6 bases, with 11 bases lying between them. Germline CDR1 reads LNHDA; CDR2 reads SQIVND (reference sequence). This chain's CDR3 is CATLLGDTQYF. In DNA, the CDR3 is TGTGCCACCCTCCTGGGGGATACGCAGTATTTT.

The chain combines TRBV28 with TRBJ1-5; D might be TRBD1 (5 bases). The CDR3 length is 16 residues. With 7 bases removed from V and 4 bases from J, the gap between germline ends came to 20 bases. Germline V gene lookup returns CDR1 MDHEN and CDR2 SYDVKM. For the CDR3, the DNA is TGTGCCAGCACCCTACCCGGGACCGCACCGAATCAGCCCCAGCATTTT. This gives the protein CASTLPGTAPNQPQHF.

This clone was detected only once. The chain employs TRBV28 and TRBJ1-5, with D perhaps TRBD1 (6 bases). This CDR3 is built from 16 residues. V gave up 3 bases and J gave up 4 bases, with 16 bases separating them. CDR1 and CDR2 from the germline V gene are MDHEN and SYDVKM. CDR3 protein: CASSFFSQGFNQPQHF. CDR3 DNA sequence: TGTGCCAGCAGTTTTTTCTCGCAGGGGTTTAATCAGCCCCAGCATTTT.

The chain has TRBV7-9 and TRBJ1-5; TRBD1 might be the D (6 bases). The CDR3 is 15 residues long. CDR1 SEHNR and CDR2 FQNEAQ come from the germline V gene (reference sequence). V was shortened by 0 bases and J by 4 bases, with 10 bases between the two germline ends. CDR3 protein: CASSLAGGWNQPQHF. In DNA, the CDR3 is TGTGCCAGCAGCTTAGCCGGGGGCTGGAATCAGCCCCAGCATTTT.

The chain recombines TRBV2 with TRBJ1-5, with D maybe TRBD1 (6 bases). Germline CDR1 and CDR2: SNHLY and FYNNEI. Trimming took 6 bases from V and 6 from J, leaving 12 bases between them. The CDR3 runs to 13 residues. This chain's CDR3 is CASRTGMGQPQHF. CDR3 bases: TGTGCCAGCAGGACAGGTATGGGTCAGCCCCAGCATTTT. The complete variable domain, with remaining parts taken from reference TRBV2 and TRBJ1-5, reads EPEVTQTPSHQVTQMGQEVILRCVPISNHLYFYWYRQILGQKVEFLVSFYNNEISEKSEIFDDQFSVERPDGSNFTLKIRSTKLEDSAMYFCASRTGMGQPQHFGDGTRLSIL.

This chain joins TRBV5-1 and TRBJ2-5; D tentatively fits TRBD1 or TRBD2 (5 bases each). Trimming took 4 bases from V and 4 from J, leaving 17 bases between them. Germline assignment: CDR1 SGHRS and CDR2 YFSETQ. The CDR3 consists of 15 residues. CDR3 DNA sequence: TGCGCCAGCAGCGGGACGTCTAGTCCACTAGAGACCCAGTACTTC. Translating gives CASSGTSSPLETQYF.

V gene TRBV18 combines with J gene TRBJ1-4; 10 bases fit TRBD1. The CDR3 totals 18 residues. Germline assignment: CDR1 KGHSH and CDR2 LQKENI. Unmatched junction bases numbered 8, after V lost 4 bases and J lost 0 bases. The CDR3 loop is CASSLGTGALTTNEKLFF. The CDR3, as DNA: TGTGCCAGCTCACTCGGGACAGGGGCCCTCACAACTAATGAAAAACTGTTTTTT.

J is TRBJ2-6 and V is TRBV10-3; D tentatively reads TRBD1 or TRBD2 (5 bases each). Deletions cut 10 bases from V and 2 bases from J, with 12 bases between. CDR3 length equals 14 residues. CDR1 is ENHRY and CDR2 is SYGVKD in the germline V gene. The CDR3 sequence is CATIGEPGANVLTF. In DNA form, the CDR3 reads TGTGCCACAATAGGGGAGCCTGGGGCCAACGTCCTGACTTTC.

The genes are TRBV11-2 and TRBJ1-4; D gene uncertain. Germline V CDR1 and CDR2: SGHAT, FQNNGV. V lost 0 bases and J 11 bases, leaving 7 bases between the germline ends. CDR3 size: 12 residues. Here the CDR3 DNA reads TGTGCCAGCAGCTTAGACAGAGGCAAACTGTTTTTT. Translation gives CASSLDRGKLFF.

This sequence joins TRBV7-9 and TRBJ1-2, with D unclear. Trimming shortened V by 4 bases and J by 8 bases, and 14 bases separated the two germline ends. Germline assignment: CDR1 SEHNR and CDR2 FQNEAQ (reference sequence). The CDR3 consists of 13 residues. The CDR3, as DNA: TGTGCCAGCAGCTGGGAAGGGTTTGGCGGCTACACCTTC. Its translation: CASSWEGFGGYTF.

The chain is built from TRBV7-7 and TRBJ2-2, with TRBD1 matching 7 bases. CDR1 and CDR2 (germline): SSHAT, FNYEAQ (reference sequence). The CDR3 extends over 15 amino acids. With 5 bases clipped from V and 5 bases from J, the junction kept 8 bases outside the gene matches. CDR3: CASSPRTGATGELFF. The CDR3 DNA reads TGTGCCAGCAGCCCAAGAACAGGGGCAACCGGGGAGCTGTTTTTT.

The chain recombines TRBV4-3 with TRBJ2-1; D is unclear. Trimming took off 0 bases at V and 10 bases at J, with 13 bases between the two ends. Germline V gives CDR1 LGHNA, CDR2 YSLEER. The CDR3 has 14 residues. CDR3 region: CASSQDLGMAEQFF. The CDR3 DNA reads as TGCGCCAGCAGCCAAGATCTGGGGATGGCGGAGCAGTTCTTC.

The chain uses TRBV6-5 and TRBJ2-7; either TRBD1 or TRBD2 may fit D (5 bases each). Germline lookup yields CDR1 MNHEY and CDR2 SVGAGI. V was trimmed by 9 bases and J by 0 bases, leaving 18 bases between them. This CDR3 contains 15 residues. For the CDR3, the DNA is TGTGCCAGTGGGGAGCCGGGACCGTACTCCTACGAGCAGTACTTC. Translated: CASGEPGPYSYEQYF.

J is TRBJ2-1 and V is TRBV6-5; 8 nucleotides match TRBD1. Unmatched junction bases numbered 1, after V lost 2 bases and J lost 1 base. The germline V gene encodes CDR1 MNHEY and CDR2 SVGAGI. This CDR3 is built from 15 residues. The DNA of the CDR3 is TGTGCCAGCAGTTACCAGGGGGCGTCCTACAATGAGCAGTTCTTC. Amino acids: CASSYQGASYNEQFF.

This sequence joins TRBV9 and TRBJ2-1, with D tentatively TRBD1 (6 bases). This CDR3 is 16 amino acids long. From germline, CDR1 is SGDLS and CDR2 YYNGEE. Trimming stripped 0 bases from V and 6 bases from J, with 16 bases between. CDR3 nucleotides: TGTGCCAGCAGCGTAGTCAGGACAGCTTTCCCCAATGAGCAGTTCTTC. It yields the protein CASSVVRTAFPNEQFF.

The chain joins TRBV18 to TRBJ1-2, with D perhaps matching TRBD1 (5 bases). Germline assignment: CDR1 KGHSH and CDR2 LQKENI. This CDR3 has 16 residues. The V end lost 3 bases, the J end lost 2 bases, and 16 bases lay between the germline ends. CDR3 protein: CASSPFGQQGNYGYTF. In DNA, the CDR3 is TGTGCCAGCTCACCTTTTGGACAACAAGGAAACTATGGCTACACCTTC. Drawing the rest from reference TRBV18 and TRBJ1-2, the complete variable domain is NAGVMQNPRHLVRRRGQEARLRCSPMKGHSHVYWYRQLPEEGLKFMVYLQKENIIDESGMPKERFSAEFPKEGPSILRIQQVVRGDSAAYFCASSPFGQQGNYGYTFGSGTRLTVV.

Comment on this clone: An end of the junction differs from the germline gene, which may be a read error. The chain links TRBV27 to TRBJ1-5; D is undetermined. This CDR3 has 13 residues. Germline CDR1 MNHEY, CDR2 SMNVEV (reference sequence). The CDR3 loop reads CASSTRRDQPQHF. CDR3 DNA sequence: TGTGCCAGCAGCACCCGGCGGGATCAGCCGCAGCATTTT.

The V and J genes are TRBV29-1 and TRBJ2-1; TRBD2 agrees at 9 bases. CDR3 length: 13 residues. The germline CDR1 and CDR2 sequences are SQVTM and ANQGSEA. The junction had 3 bases not matched to a gene; V was cut back by 6 bases and J by 3 bases. The CDR3 DNA reads TGCAGCGTGGGCGGGAGGGTCTACAATGAGCAGTTCTTC. This encodes CSVGGRVYNEQFF.

V is TRBV27 and J is TRBJ1-5; D unclear. V was shortened by 3 bases and J by 1 base, with 7 bases between the two germline ends. The CDR3 consists of 14 residues. Germline CDR1 is MNHEY and CDR2 is SMNVEV (reference sequence). The DNA for the CDR3 is TGTGCCAGCAGTTTCGCCACGAGCAATCAGCCCCAGCATTTT. This encodes CASSFATSNQPQHF.

V gene TRBV9 combines with J gene TRBJ1-1; no clear D gene. The germline CDR1 and CDR2 sequences are SGDLS and YYNGEE. This CDR3 is built from 14 residues. The ends were cut back, 4 bases at V and 1 base at J, with 11 bases in the middle. CDR3 nucleotides: TGTGCCAGCAGCCCCCAGGCAGGGAACACTGAAGCTTTCTTT. Its protein is CASSPQAGNTEAFF.

The rearrangement uses TRBV2 and TRBJ1-6; perhaps TRBD1 as D (6 bases). This CDR3 has 14 amino acids. With 6 bases removed from V and 6 bases from J, the gap between germline ends came to 12 bases. In germline, CDR1 is SNHLY, CDR2 FYNNEI. The CDR3 spells CASSKTGFNSPLHF. The CDR3 nucleotides read TGTGCCAGCAGCAAAACAGGGTTTAATTCACCCCTCCACTTT.